This TCR beta chain was obtained from a study of shared clonotypes between healthy human individuals (dated by TCRdb to the early 2020s). Context from the whole study: Three men and two women, aged 18 to 49 years, made up the cohort. For each donor, three plates each were used for CD4 naive and CD4 memory, two plates were used for CD8 naive, and one plate was used for CD8 memory. Blood TCR repertoires of a handful of healthy adults were deeply sequenced to estimate repertoire size and the extent of clonotype sharing between individuals. To increase sequencing depth and limit assay-specific biases, TCR repertoire library preparation and sequencing were carried out by different laboratories using diverse techniques. Leukapheresis yielded between about 0.94 and 10 billion PBMCs per donor.

The CDR3 has 14 amino acids, counting the end cysteine and phenylalanine. Of the read, only the CDR3 DNA is kept; its 42 bases are in frame from base 1. Per the germline V gene, LGHNA is the CDR1 and YSLEER is the CDR2. V lost 0 bases and J lost 3 bases; the stretch between them is 8 bases long. Points the paper makes about the study in general: Only blood was sampled, and tissue TCR repertoires likely differ from those in blood. Because the study included only a small number of donors, the genetic and exposure-history diversity represented was limited. Clonotypes shared by all four sorted-subset donors showed higher generation probabilities than non-shared clonotypes. Larger estimated clonotype richness was generally found for naive subsets than for memory subsets. Incomplete sequencing was indicated by rarefaction of sorted-subset datasets, despite the large sequencing depth. Based on pairwise subsampling, the degree of clonotype sharing among donors was expected to be affected by sequencing depth. Around 5% of naive CD4, around 4% of naive CD8, approximately 2% of memory CD4, and around 0.4% of memory CD8 clonotypes were shared across a few donors.

As concerns this clone: The clone's antigen remains unknown. The input lacks base qualities; no much larger clone sits a single base away.

The donors were healthy, HIV-negative adults with no recently reported acute infections or vaccinations. Every donor was a Caucasian adult living in Nashville, Tennessee, USA. CD4+ T cells were enriched through magnetic negative selection, after which naive cells were positively selected on CD45RA and the remaining negative fraction served as the memory subset. Blood was collected by leukapheresis, and PBMCs were isolated by Ficoll-Histopaque density gradient centrifugation and then cryopreserved in liquid nitrogen vapor phase. Analytical flow cytometry was used to check the purity and quantity of every magnetically sorted T cell population. Each sorted fraction had its genomic DNA isolated and then quantified by UV absorbance on a Nanodrop 2000c. Using the deep immunoSEQ assay, TCR CDR3 regions were amplified from genomic DNA by multiplex PCR. Extracted genomic DNA from each cell subset was distributed evenly across all wells of several immunoSEQ 96-well plates, and each plate was treated as a replicate. Each replicate PCR for sorted subsets received about 210 ng genomic DNA, equal to some 32,000 T cell genomes. Purified libraries were quantified with a Qubit 3.0 fluorometer, sized on a Bioanalyzer 2100, and re-quantified with the KAPA Library Quantification kit. Every immunoSEQ 96-well plate was sequenced on a separate single-read 150-cycle Illumina NextSeq 550 flow cell. The original pipeline was this. Because the immunoSEQ output included only junctional sequences and no quality scores, the filtering could not be the same as the filtering used for full-length reads. To assign V/J genes and CDR3, sequences were annotated using PyIR, a Python wrapper for IgBLAST v1.9, with IMGT germline references. Reads with weak V/J assignments (E-value above 1e-6), missing CDR3, stop codons, out-of-frame junctions, or ambiguous translated residues were removed. V3J clonotypes were defined as sequences sharing the same inferred V gene, J gene, and CDR3 amino acid sequence. To compute the percentage overlap between repertoires, the number of shared unique clonotypes was divided by the size of the smaller repertoire. Richness of each repertoire was evaluated using RTK rarefaction, the Chao1 estimator, and Recon v2.1 estimates of unobserved clonotypes. Generation probabilities for all TCRbeta clonotypes obtained by the gDNA method from several donors were computed using OLGA. TCRdb limited this immuneACCESS table to in-frame rearrangements with V and J called. A share of clones is missing; checked studies link under half to unresolved V genes, and the rest is unexplained. That table is the source of V, J and clone size, and D and trimming were worked out from the DNA. The table for this sample lists approximately 2,000,000 clones; roughly 92% of them were counted only once. 0.37% of the sample is in the top ten clones.

Sequenced sample: naive CD4+ T cells from PBMCs. This specimen's cell subset or site label, per the study, means: CD45RA+ positively selected. The V and J segments used are TRBV4-3 and TRBJ1-2; the D segment cannot be called with confidence. The TCR comes from a young man in good health. Some clones in this sample may be carry-over from other donors' samples. The CDR3 protein: CASSQESGDYGYTF. The sequenced DNA: TGCGCCAGCAGCCAAGAATCCGGGGACTATGGCTACACCTTC.